The clone carrying this T cell receptor beta chain was observed once. What it recognizes is unknown. Germline V gene lookup returns CDR1 SGHAT and CDR2 FQDESV (reference sequence). Trimming removed 4 bases at V and 7 bases at J, with 17 bases between. This CDR3 has 14 amino acids. Sequencing used immunoSEQ multiplex PCR; TCRdb keeps in-frame clones, though not all of them. The profile shows more than 200,000 clones, less than 75% of them singletons. These data are taken from a study of cytotoxic CD8 clonotypes in ibrutinib-treated CLL. Study overall: The sample average was 255,043 productive templates and tens of thousands of productive rearrangements. Study conclusions and caveats: Having risen at ibrutinib response, clonality had fallen back toward baseline by progression. The public clonotypes identified were infrequent and showed contraction or stability on treatment.

The clonotype was recovered from a human donor with chronic lymphocytic leukemia. The V gene is TRBV11-1, the J gene TRBJ2-7; D not certain. Sequenced material: PBMCs, taken after 24 months of ibrutinib treatment. CDR3 DNA sequence: TGTGCCAGCAGCTACACAGAGTCCTACGAAGAGCAGTACTTC. Translating it yields CASSYTESYEEQYF.